This T cell receptor beta chain was recorded in a study of technical replicates of blood from a handful of donors. V gave up 7 bases and J gave up 7 bases; unmatched junction bases: 13. The CDR3 contains 16 residues. The germline V gene encodes CDR1 LNHDA and CDR2 SQIVND (reference sequence). This table comes from immunoSEQ multiplex PCR, and its TCRdb copy is limited to in-frame clones, with some not included. This table has approximately 73,000 clones, roughly 97% appearing once. The sample was T cells isolated from PBMCs. The chain employs TRBV19 and TRBJ1-2; 12 nucleotides line up with TRBD1. The origin of this receptor is a human donor in good health. In DNA, the CDR3 is TGTGCCAGTAACCTTTTGGGACAGGGGGCATGGGCTGGCTACACCTTC. It specifies CASNLLGQGAWAGYTF.